Sequencing of this T cell receptor (beta chain) was carried out in a study of T cells in Graves' hyperthyroidism and ophthalmopathy. Study-wide results and limits: Stable hyperthyroidism and ophthalmopathy were separated using 13 V-J signatures. Ophthalmopathy was model-predicted a median about 6.9 months pre-onset.

This clonotype was seen at least ten times. The target antigen is unknown. Template material for amplifying TCR beta CDR3 regions consisted of RNA transcripts. HTBI primers were the set used in a first-round RT-PCR of the TCR CDR3. TCRdb itself ran the multiplex PCR reads through MiXCR, one entry per CDR3 protein. The sample carries over 500,000 distinct CDR3 sequences, around 43% recorded once. The specimen was peripheral blood or thyroid tissue (not recorded which). The sequence came from an adult woman with Graves' disease, either hyperthyroidism or ophthalmopathy (not recorded which).

Here the CDR3 reads CASSQDRGRDTEAFF. The CDR3 nucleotides read TGCGCCAGCAGCCAAGATCGGGGACGAGACACTGAAGCTTTCTTT. The chain carries TRBV4-1 and TRBJ1-1; D possibly corresponds to TRBD1 (5 bases). Trimming pared 0 bases from V and 3 bases from J, leaving 11 bases between. The CDR3 totals 15 residues. Germline assignment: CDR1 MGHRA and CDR2 YSYEKL.